Below are 21 T cell receptor beta chains sequenced from a single sample in a study of blood T cell repertoires in COVID-19. Profiling relied on immunoSEQ multiplex PCR, and the TCRdb table lists in-frame clones only, not all of them. This sample has under 200,000 clones, with nearly 85% found just once. The specimen sequenced was peripheral blood. Receptors originate from a woman under 40 with acute or convalescent COVID-19.

The CDR3 DNA is TGCGCCAGCAGTCACGGGACAGGGCTAGGGGAGACCCAGTACTTC. Residues: CASSHGTGLGETQYF. This chain links TRBV5-1 with TRBJ2-5, with TRBD1 matching 9 bases. This CDR3 spans 15 amino acids. Germline lookup yields CDR1 SGHRS and CDR2 YFSETQ. V gave up 5 bases and J gave up 5 bases; unmatched junction bases: 10.

The CDR3 region has the DNA TGTGCCAGTAGTCCCCAGGGATACGGTGAAAAACTGTTTTTT. Amino acid sequence: CASSPQGYGEKLFF. This rearrangement joins TRBV19 to TRBJ1-4; D is perhaps TRBD1 (5 bases). This CDR3 has 14 residues. Looked up from germline, CDR1 is LNHDA and CDR2 is SQIVND (reference sequence). V was shortened by 5 bases and J by 7 bases, with 14 bases between the two germline ends.

The chain joins TRBV30 to TRBJ2-7; D is possibly TRBD2 (5 bases). Germline V CDR1 and CDR2: GTSNPN, SVGIG (reference sequence). The germline V and J ends were trimmed by 0 bases and 5 bases, with 14 bases remaining between them. The CDR3 sequence is 14 residues long. Here the CDR3 reads CAWSVHSGSHEQYF. Here the CDR3 DNA reads TGTGCCTGGAGTGTACATTCGGGGTCCCACGAGCAGTACTTC.

The chain has TRBV29-1 and TRBJ1-2; D call uncertain. This CDR3 is built from 10 residues. The germline V gene encodes CDR1 SQVTM and CDR2 ANQGSEA. The V and J ends lost 7 bases and 6 bases respectively, with 9 bases between them. The CDR3 sequence is CSDFENGYTF. CDR3 sequence (DNA): TGCAGCGATTTTGAGAATGGCTACACCTTC.

V gene TRBV4-1 combines with J gene TRBJ2-1, with 11 bases aligning to TRBD2. CDR3 length: 14 amino acids. Looked up from germline, CDR1 is MGHRA and CDR2 is YSYEKL. Trimming removed 3 bases from V and 10 bases from J; junction bases left unmatched: 5. The CDR3 DNA reads as TGCGCCAGCAGCCAGATGGGACTAGCGGTAGAGCAGTTCTTC. Protein product: CASSQMGLAVEQFF.

The V gene is TRBV10-1, the J gene TRBJ2-1, with 7 nucleotides matching TRBD2. The CDR3 extends over 14 amino acids. V dropped 3 bases and J dropped 4; count of bases not matched to a gene: 3. Germline V gene lookup returns CDR1 WNHNN and CDR2 SYGVQD (reference sequence). The CDR3 loop is CASSDGLEYNEQFF. DNA for the CDR3: TGCGCCAGCAGTGACGGACTAGAGTACAATGAGCAGTTCTTC.

This chain joins TRBV10-3 and TRBJ2-1, with unresolved D. V was cut by 6 bases and J by 3 bases, with 12 bases left in between. Germline assignment: CDR1 ENHRY and CDR2 SYGVKD. The CDR3 is 14 residues long. The CDR3 DNA follows: TGTGCCATCAGCGCAAATCCGGTCTACAATGAGCAGTTCTTC. Translating it yields CAISANPVYNEQFF.

The J gene is TRBJ1-1, the V gene TRBV7-8; 9 bases are a match to TRBD1. Per the germline V gene, CDR1 is SGHVS and CDR2 is FQNEAQ. Germline trimming cut 2 bases from V and 4 bases from J; bases unmatched to any gene: 2. The CDR3 covers 14 residues. The CDR3 DNA is TGTGCCAGCAGCTTATCGACAGGGGGCACTGAAGCTTTCTTT. It is translated as CASSLSTGGTEAFF.

In its sample, this clone was seen once. This sequence joins TRBV6-5 and TRBJ1-6; 9 bases agree with TRBD1. Trimming cost V 5 bases and J 9 bases; bases outside gene matches: 5. The CDR3 consists of 14 residues. Germline CDR1 MNHEY, CDR2 SVGAGI. CDR3 DNA sequence: TGTGCCAGCAGTACAGGGGGCCGAGGTTCACCCCTCCACTTT. Translating gives CASSTGGRGSPLHF.

This chain links TRBV3-1 (or the pseudogene TRBV3-2) with TRBJ1-4, with 8 positions matching TRBD1. The CDR3 extends over 15 amino acids. Germline assignment: CDR1 LGHDT and CDR2 YNNKEL (reference sequence). With 3 bases clipped from V and 6 bases from J, the junction kept 6 bases outside the gene matches. CDR3 loop: CASSQNRGYDEKLFF. CDR3 DNA sequence: TGTGCCAGCAGCCAGAACAGGGGGTACGATGAAAAACTGTTTTTT.

This chain links TRBV3-1 (or the pseudogene TRBV3-2) with TRBJ2-2; no definite D call. With 1 base removed from V and 1 base from J, the gap between germline ends came to 4 bases. Germline CDR1 LGHDT, CDR2 YNNKEL (reference sequence). The CDR3 covers 14 residues. The DNA for the CDR3 is TGTGCCAGCAGCCAAGTCAAGAACACCGGGGAGCTGTTTTTT. As protein: CASSQVKNTGELFF.

The V and J genes are TRBV20-1 and TRBJ2-7; D uncertain. Trimming removed 3 bases at V and 6 bases at J, with 12 bases between. This CDR3 is 12 amino acids long. Germline lookup yields CDR1 DFQATT and CDR2 SNEGSKA (reference sequence). For the CDR3, the DNA is TGCAGTGCTAGTGGCCAGGAAAGCGAGCAGTACTTC. Amino acids: CSASGQESEQYF.

To note about this clone: In the same sample, other DNA sequences code for this CDR3. The V call is TRBV18, the J call TRBJ1-5; the match to TRBD1 covers 11 bases. There are 15 residues in the CDR3. Germline loops: CDR1 KGHSH, CDR2 LQKENI. After removal of 3 bases from V and 6 bases from J, the junction contained 4 bases not matched to a gene. The CDR3 reads CASSPGQGEGQPQHF. DNA of the CDR3: TGTGCCAGCTCACCGGGACAGGGGGAGGGTCAGCCCCAGCATTTT.

The chain links TRBV5-1 to TRBJ2-3, with TRBD2 identical over 7 bases. Germline V lookup: CDR1 SGHRS, CDR2 YFSETQ. J gave up 6 bases and V 5 bases, and 9 bases lay outside the gene matches. The CDR3 is made up of 14 amino acids. The CDR3 sequence is CASRAGPTRDTQYF. CDR3 DNA sequence: TGCGCCAGCAGAGCGGGGCCCACAAGGGATACGCAGTATTTT.

The chain joins TRBV4-2 to TRBJ2-7, with TRBD1 matching over 7 bases. The CDR3 is 15 residues long. J was trimmed by 5 bases and V by 0 bases; bases with no gene match: 7. Germline V gene lookup returns CDR1 LGHNA and CDR2 YNFKEQ. The CDR3 sequence is CASSQDARGFDEQYF. The CDR3 DNA reads as TGTGCCAGCAGCCAAGATGCCAGGGGGTTCGACGAGCAGTACTTC.

The rearrangement uses TRBV6-5 and TRBJ2-3, with D perhaps matching TRBD1 (5 bases). The CDR3 has 14 amino acids. Trimming cost V 5 bases and J 4 bases, with 13 bases left between them. Germline CDR1 reads MNHEY; CDR2 reads SVGAGI. The CDR3 DNA is TGTGCCAGCAGTCGAGACAGACTTTCAGATACGCAGTATTTT. Translating it yields CASSRDRLSDTQYF.

The chain uses TRBV19 and TRBJ2-1, with a weak D call TRBD1 (6 bases). Trimming shortened V by 4 bases and J by 7 bases, and 8 bases separated the two germline ends. The CDR3 is 12 residues long. Germline CDR1 and CDR2: LNHDA and SQIVND (reference sequence). The CDR3 region has the DNA TGTGCCAGTAGTACAAGGGGGAATGAGCAGTTCTTC. Protein product: CASSTRGNEQFF.

The count of this clone is one. This chain uses TRBV30 with TRBJ1-1, with TRBD1 as a possible D gene (6 bases). V was pared by 2 bases and J by 6 bases, with 10 bases between. The CDR3 loop spans 12 amino acids. The V gene's germline CDR1 is GTSNPN and CDR2 SVGIG (reference sequence). The CDR3 loop is CAWSSGAAEAFF. Written as DNA, the CDR3 is TGTGCCTGGAGTTCAGGGGCTGCTGAAGCTTTCTTT.

The chain joins TRBV27 to TRBJ2-7; TRBD1 matches at 7 bases. Germline loops: CDR1 MNHEY, CDR2 SMNVEV (reference sequence). CDR3 length: 14 amino acids. After removal of 5 bases from V and 0 bases from J, the junction contained 4 bases not matched to a gene. The CDR3 coding sequence is TGTGCCAGCAGTGCCCGGGACAGCTCCTACGAGCAGTACTTC. Amino acid sequence: CASSARDSSYEQYF.

This chain links TRBV28 with TRBJ2-3; tentatively, D is TRBD1 (5 bases). The length of the CDR3 is 15 residues. Trimming took 3 bases from V and 3 from J, leaving 13 bases between them. Germline-derived CDR1 and CDR2 are MDHEN and SYDVKM. The CDR3 DNA follows: TGTGCCAGCAGTTTGCCTGACAGCCAAACAGATACGCAGTATTTT. This encodes CASSLPDSQTDTQYF.

The chain couples TRBV5-6 to TRBJ2-7; 8 nucleotides agree with TRBD1. V trimming: 3 bases; J trimming: 6 bases; junction bases outside the gene matches: 17. The CDR3 has 17 residues. Germline CDR1 reads SGHDT; CDR2 reads YYEEEE. The CDR3 here is CASSYGTGTGYYPEQYF. Written as DNA, the CDR3 is TGTGCCAGCAGCTACGGCACGGGGACAGGCTATTACCCCGAGCAGTACTTC.